These 11 T cell receptor beta chains came from one sample sequenced in a study of blood T cell repertoires in COVID-19. Data came from immunoSEQ multiplex PCR; TCRdb stores just in-frame clones and leaves some out. The sample consists of about 54,000 clones, about nine tenths of them appearing once. Sequencing input: peripheral blood. These receptor sequences come from a woman between 35 and 50 years old with active COVID-19.

The chain combines TRBV9 with TRBJ1-3; 8 bases are a match to TRBD1. Germline lookup yields CDR1 SGDLS and CDR2 YYNGEE. CDR3 length: 14 amino acids. V gave up 4 bases and J gave up 6 bases; unmatched junction bases: 6. This CDR3 reads CASSSGQAVNTIYF. CDR3 coding DNA: TGTGCCAGCAGCTCGGGACAGGCCGTAAACACCATATATTTT. Together with reference TRBV9 and TRBJ1-3, the CDR3 gives the full variable domain: DSGVTQTPKHLITATGQRVTLRCSPRSGDLSVYWYQQSLDQGLQFLIQYYNGEERAKGNILERFSAQQFPDLHSELNLSSLELGDSALYFCASSSGQAVNTIYFGEGSWLTVV.

The chain has TRBV19 and TRBJ2-3; the D gene is possibly TRBD1 (6 bases). The V end was cut by 6 bases, the J end by 1 base, with 17 bases between. The CDR3 is 16 residues long. Germline values: CDR1 LNHDA, CDR2 SQIVND (reference sequence). Here the CDR3 reads CASSVSRGVGTDTQYF. The DNA of the CDR3 is TGTGCCAGTAGCGTGAGCAGGGGAGTGGGCACAGATACGCAGTATTTT.

The rearrangement joins TRBV5-4 to TRBJ1-1, with a weak D call TRBD1 (5 bases). The length of the CDR3 is 14 residues. Per the germline V gene, CDR1 is SGHNT and CDR2 is YYREEE (reference sequence). V was cut by 4 bases and J by 5 bases, with 15 bases left in between. CDR3 sequence (DNA): TGTGCCAGCAGCGCCACAGGTTCTTGGACTGAAGCTTTCTTT. Translation: CASSATGSWTEAFF.

This clone has more than one count but fewer than ten. The chain has TRBV10-3 and TRBJ2-7; possible D gene TRBD1, 6 bases. Germline CDR1 and CDR2: ENHRY and SYGVKD. The CDR3 extends over 14 amino acids. Here the CDR3 reads CAVGADDTLAEQYF. DNA for the CDR3: TGTGCGGTGGGGGCAGACGATACTTTGGCCGAGCAGTACTTC.

The J gene is TRBJ2-1, the V gene TRBV6-5, with TRBD2 matching over 9 bases. V was clipped by 6 bases and J by 6 bases; unmatched bases: 6. This CDR3 has 14 residues. CDR1 MNHEY and CDR2 SVGAGI come from the germline V gene. This CDR3 is CASRLAGMSNEQFF. The DNA for the CDR3 is TGTGCCAGCAGGCTAGCGGGGATGTCCAATGAGCAGTTCTTC.

V usage is TRBV6-6 and J usage is TRBJ2-6; 8 nucleotides align to TRBD1. The CDR3 runs to 16 residues. Germline V gives CDR1 MNHNY, CDR2 SVGAGI (reference sequence). V shed 2 bases and J 4 bases; nucleotides not matched to a gene: 4. CDR3 nucleotides: TGTGCCAGCAGTTACCGGACAGGGCCCGGGGCCAACGTCCTGACTTTC. This translates into CASSYRTGPGANVLTF.

J is TRBJ2-3 and V is TRBV30; 7 nucleotides line up with TRBD1. This CDR3 is 16 amino acids long. Unmatched junction bases numbered 11, after V lost 3 bases and J lost 2 bases. Per germline, CDR1 GTSNPN and CDR2 SVGIG (reference sequence). The CDR3 nucleotides are TGTGCCTGGAGAGCCGGGACAGACTATTACACAGATACGCAGTATTTT. As protein: CAWRAGTDYYTDTQYF.

The genes are TRBV19 and TRBJ2-5; 8 bases align to TRBD2. The CDR3 is 13 residues long. Per the germline V gene, CDR1 is LNHDA and CDR2 is SQIVND (reference sequence). V was clipped by 5 bases and J by 7 bases; unmatched bases: 6. This chain's CDR3 is CASSQEAGGTQYF. CDR3 sequence (DNA): TGTGCCAGTAGTCAGGAGGCGGGGGGGACCCAGTACTTC.

The rearrangement links TRBV7-9 to TRBJ2-5; D perhaps matches TRBD1 (6 bases). The CDR3 loop spans 18 amino acids. CDR1 SEHNR and CDR2 FQNEAQ come from the germline V gene (reference sequence). Trimming shortened V by 5 bases and J by 3 bases, and 25 bases separated the two germline ends. CDR3 sequence: CASSLRAGRNRAKETQYF. For the CDR3, the DNA is TGTGCCAGCAGCCTACGCGCGGGTCGGAACAGGGCAAAAGAGACCCAGTACTTC.

This clone has a handful of counts. The CDR3 loop is CASSQEYWGTGDQPQHF. The CDR3 bases are TGCGCCAGCAGCCAAGAGTATTGGGGGACAGGGGATCAGCCCCAGCATTTT. This chain joins TRBV4-1 and TRBJ1-5; TRBD1 matches at 10 bases. CDR1 is MGHRA and CDR2 is YSYEKL in the germline V gene. The CDR3 loop spans 17 amino acids. The V gene end was trimmed by 0 bases and the J gene end by 5 bases; junction bases not matched to a gene: 7.

Only one count was recorded for this clone. This chain joins TRBV6-5 and TRBJ2-1; D is unresolved. V lost 6 bases and J 7 bases, leaving 10 bases between the germline ends. CDR1 is MNHEY and CDR2 is SVGAGI in the germline V gene. The CDR3 length is 12 residues. CDR3: CASSSSPNEQFF. CDR3 nucleotides: TGTGCCAGCAGCTCTTCCCCGAATGAGCAGTTCTTC.